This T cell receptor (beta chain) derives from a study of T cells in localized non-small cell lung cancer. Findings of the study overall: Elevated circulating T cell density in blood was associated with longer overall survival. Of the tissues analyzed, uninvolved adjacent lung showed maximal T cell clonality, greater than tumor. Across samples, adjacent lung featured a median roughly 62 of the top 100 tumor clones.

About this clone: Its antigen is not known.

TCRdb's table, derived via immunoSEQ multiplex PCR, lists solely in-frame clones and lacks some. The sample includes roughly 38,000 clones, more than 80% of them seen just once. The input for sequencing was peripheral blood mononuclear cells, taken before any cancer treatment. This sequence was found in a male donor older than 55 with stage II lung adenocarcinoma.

The CDR3: CAISASGSVGEQFF. DNA of the CDR3: TGTGCCATCAGCGCCTCGGGCAGCGTCGGTGAGCAGTTCTTC. V usage is TRBV10-3 and J usage is TRBJ2-1; no firm D call. The germline V gene encodes CDR1 ENHRY and CDR2 SYGVKD. V was trimmed by 6 bases and J by 9 bases, leaving 18 bases between them. This CDR3 region has 14 residues.